The entry that follows covers one TCR beta chain sequence. The PCR used 60 Vbeta and 13 Jbeta primers. Sequenced by immunoSEQ multiplex PCR; TCRdb stores in-frame clones only, minus some. The table has over 150,000 clones, about 83% seen once. The sample comes from a study of cytomegalovirus exposure and HLA in healthy donors. CDR1 SGHRS and CDR2 YFSETQ come from the germline V gene. This CDR3 comprises 14 residues. Trimming removed 3 bases from V and 1 base from J, with 10 bases in between. Sample: PBMCs. This chain uses TRBV5-1 with TRBJ2-5; D may be TRBD1 (6 bases). The receptor's source is a girl aged 10 to 17 in good health and CMV-seropositive. In DNA, the CDR3 is TGCGCCAGCAGCTACGGACAGATCCAAGAGACCCAGTACTTC. Encoded protein: CASSYGQIQETQYF.